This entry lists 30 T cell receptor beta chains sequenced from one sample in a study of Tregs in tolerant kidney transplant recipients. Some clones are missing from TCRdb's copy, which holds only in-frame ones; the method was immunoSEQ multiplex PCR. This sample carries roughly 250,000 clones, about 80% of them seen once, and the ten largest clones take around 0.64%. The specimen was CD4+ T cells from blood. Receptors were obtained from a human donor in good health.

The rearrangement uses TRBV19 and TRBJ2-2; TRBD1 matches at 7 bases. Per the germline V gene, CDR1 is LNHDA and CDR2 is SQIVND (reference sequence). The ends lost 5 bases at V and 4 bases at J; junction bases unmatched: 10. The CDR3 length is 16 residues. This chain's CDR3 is CASSARQGFLTGELFF. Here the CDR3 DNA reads TGTGCCAGTAGTGCCCGACAGGGCTTCCTCACCGGGGAGCTGTTTTTT.

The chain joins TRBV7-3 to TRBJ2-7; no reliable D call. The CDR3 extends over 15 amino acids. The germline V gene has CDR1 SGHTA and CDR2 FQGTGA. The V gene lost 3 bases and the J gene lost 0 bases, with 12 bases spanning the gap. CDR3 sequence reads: CASSFGPPSSYEQYF. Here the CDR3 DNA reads TGTGCCAGCAGCTTCGGGCCACCTAGCTCCTACGAGCAGTACTTC.

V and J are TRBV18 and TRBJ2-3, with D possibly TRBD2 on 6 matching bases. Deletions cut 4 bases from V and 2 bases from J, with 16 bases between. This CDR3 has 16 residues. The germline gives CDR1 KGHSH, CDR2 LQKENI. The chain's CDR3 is CASSLTSLGITDTQYF. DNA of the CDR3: TGTGCCAGCTCACTTACTAGCCTAGGAATCACAGATACGCAGTATTTT.

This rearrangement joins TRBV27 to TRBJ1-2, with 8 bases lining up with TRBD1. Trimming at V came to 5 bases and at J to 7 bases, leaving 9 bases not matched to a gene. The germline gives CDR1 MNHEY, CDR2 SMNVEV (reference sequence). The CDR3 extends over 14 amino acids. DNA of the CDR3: TGTGCCAGCAGTGCCAGGACAGGGCGGGGTGGCTACACCTTC. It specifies CASSARTGRGGYTF.

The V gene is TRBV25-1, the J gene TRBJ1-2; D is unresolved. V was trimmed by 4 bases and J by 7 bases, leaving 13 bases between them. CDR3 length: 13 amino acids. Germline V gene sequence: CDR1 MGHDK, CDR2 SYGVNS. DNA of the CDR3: TGTGCCAGCAGTGGTGACCCGGGAAGTGGCTACACCTTC. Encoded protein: CASSGDPGSGYTF.

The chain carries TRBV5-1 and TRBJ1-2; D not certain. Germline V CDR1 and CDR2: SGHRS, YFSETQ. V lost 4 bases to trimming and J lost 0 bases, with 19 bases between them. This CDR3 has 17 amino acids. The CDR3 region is CASSGFVDGDSNYGYTF. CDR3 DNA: TGCGCCAGCAGCGGGTTTGTCGACGGGGATTCTAACTATGGCTACACCTTC.

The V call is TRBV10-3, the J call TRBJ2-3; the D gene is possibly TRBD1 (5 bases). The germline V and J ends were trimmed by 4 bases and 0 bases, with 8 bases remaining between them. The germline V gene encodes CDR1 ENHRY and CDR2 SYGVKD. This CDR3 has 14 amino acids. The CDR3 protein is CAISGQGSTDTQYF. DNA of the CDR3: TGTGCCATCAGTGGGCAGGGTAGCACAGATACGCAGTATTTT.

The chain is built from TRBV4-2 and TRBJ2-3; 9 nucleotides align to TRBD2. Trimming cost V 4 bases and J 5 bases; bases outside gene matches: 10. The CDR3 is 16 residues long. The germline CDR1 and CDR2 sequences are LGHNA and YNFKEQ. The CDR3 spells CASSPGAGGARDTQYF. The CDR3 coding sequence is TGTGCCAGCAGCCCGGGGGCGGGGGGGGCCAGAGATACGCAGTATTTT.

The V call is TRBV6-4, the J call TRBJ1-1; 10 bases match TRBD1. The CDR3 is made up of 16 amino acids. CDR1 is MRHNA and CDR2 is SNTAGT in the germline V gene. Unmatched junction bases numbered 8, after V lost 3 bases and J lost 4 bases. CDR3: CASSEYRDRGVTEAFF. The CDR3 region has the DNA TGTGCCAGCAGTGAGTACCGGGACAGGGGTGTCACTGAAGCTTTCTTT.

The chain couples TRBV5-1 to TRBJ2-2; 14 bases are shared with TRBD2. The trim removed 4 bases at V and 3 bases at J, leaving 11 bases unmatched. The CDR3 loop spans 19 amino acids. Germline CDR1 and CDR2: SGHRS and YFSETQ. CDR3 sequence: CASSLKGLAGVQDTGELFF. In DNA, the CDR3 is TGCGCCAGCAGCCTGAAGGGACTAGCGGGAGTTCAGGACACCGGGGAGCTGTTTTTT.

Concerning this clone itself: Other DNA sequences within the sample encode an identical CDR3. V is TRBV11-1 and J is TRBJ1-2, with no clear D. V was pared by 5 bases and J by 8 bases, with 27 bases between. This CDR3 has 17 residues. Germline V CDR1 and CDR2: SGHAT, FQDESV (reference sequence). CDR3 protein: CASSPEDRFTVGRGYTF. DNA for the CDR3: TGTGCCAGCAGCCCAGAAGACCGGTTTACAGTCGGGCGCGGCTACACCTTC. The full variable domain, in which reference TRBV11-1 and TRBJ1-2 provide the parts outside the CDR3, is EAEVAQSPRYKITEKSQAVAFWCDPISGHATLYWYRQILGQGPELLVQFQDESVVDDSQLPKDRFSAERLKGVDSTLKIQPAELGDSAMYLCASSPEDRFTVGRGYTFGSGTRLTVV.

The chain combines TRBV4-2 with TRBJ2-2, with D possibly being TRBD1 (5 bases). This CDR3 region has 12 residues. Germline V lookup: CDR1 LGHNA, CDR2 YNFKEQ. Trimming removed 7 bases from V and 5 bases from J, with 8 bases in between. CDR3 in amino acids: CASKGITGELFF. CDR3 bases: TGTGCCAGCAAGGGGATAACCGGGGAGCTGTTTTTT.

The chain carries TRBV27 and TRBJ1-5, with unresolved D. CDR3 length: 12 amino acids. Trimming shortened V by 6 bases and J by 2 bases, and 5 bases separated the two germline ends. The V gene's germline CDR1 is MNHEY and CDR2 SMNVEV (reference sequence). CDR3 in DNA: TGTGCCAGCAGGGACCGCAATCAGCCCCAGCATTTT. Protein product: CASRDRNQPQHF.

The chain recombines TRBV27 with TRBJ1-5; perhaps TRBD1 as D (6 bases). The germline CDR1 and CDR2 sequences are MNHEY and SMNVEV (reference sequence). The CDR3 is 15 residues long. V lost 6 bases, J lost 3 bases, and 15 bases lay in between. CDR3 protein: CASSPRQGNNQPQHF. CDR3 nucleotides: TGTGCCAGCAGCCCCAGGCAGGGGAACAATCAGCCCCAGCATTTT.

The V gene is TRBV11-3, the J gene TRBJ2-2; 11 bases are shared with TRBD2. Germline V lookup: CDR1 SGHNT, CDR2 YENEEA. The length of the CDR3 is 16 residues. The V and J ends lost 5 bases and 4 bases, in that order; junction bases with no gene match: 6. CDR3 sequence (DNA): TGTGCCAGCAGCCCCGGACTAGCGGGCTCCACCGGGGAGCTGTTTTTT. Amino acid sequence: CASSPGLAGSTGELFF.

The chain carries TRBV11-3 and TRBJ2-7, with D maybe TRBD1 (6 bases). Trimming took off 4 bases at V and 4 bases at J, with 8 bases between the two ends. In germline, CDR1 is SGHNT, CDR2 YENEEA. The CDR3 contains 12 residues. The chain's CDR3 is CASSSQGYEQYF. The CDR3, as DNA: TGTGCCAGCAGCTCACAGGGATACGAGCAGTACTTC.

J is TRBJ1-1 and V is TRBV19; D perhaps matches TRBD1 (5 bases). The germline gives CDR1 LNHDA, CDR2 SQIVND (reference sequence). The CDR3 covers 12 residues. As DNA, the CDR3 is TGTGCTTCGACGGACATGAACACTGAAGCTTTCTTT. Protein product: CASTDMNTEAFF.

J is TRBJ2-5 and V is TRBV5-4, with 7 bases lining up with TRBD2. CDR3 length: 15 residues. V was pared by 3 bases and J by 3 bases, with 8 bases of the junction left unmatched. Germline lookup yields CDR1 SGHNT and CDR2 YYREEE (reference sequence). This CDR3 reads CASSSILGGKETQYF. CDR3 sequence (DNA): TGTGCCAGCAGCTCCATCCTGGGGGGGAAAGAGACCCAGTACTTC.

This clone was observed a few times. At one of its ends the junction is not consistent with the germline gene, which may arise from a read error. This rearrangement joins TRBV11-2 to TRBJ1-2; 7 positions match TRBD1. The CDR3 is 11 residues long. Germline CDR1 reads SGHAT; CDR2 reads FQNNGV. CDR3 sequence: CASSTGTARHF. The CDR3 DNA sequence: TGTGCCAGCAGCACGGGGACAGCCCGTCACTTC.

The chain's CDR3 is CASSPQYYNEQFF. The DNA of the CDR3 is TGTGCCAGCAGCCCTCAATACTACAATGAGCAGTTCTTC. The V gene is TRBV7-2, the J gene TRBJ2-1; D remains unclear. The CDR3 contains 13 residues. Per the germline V gene, CDR1 is SGHTA and CDR2 is FQGNSA. Deletions cut 5 bases from V and 3 bases from J, with 8 bases between.

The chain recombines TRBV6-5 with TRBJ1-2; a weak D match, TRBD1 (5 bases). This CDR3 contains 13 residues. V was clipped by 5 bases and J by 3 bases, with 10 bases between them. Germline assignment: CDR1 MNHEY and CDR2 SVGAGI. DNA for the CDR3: TGTGCCAGCAGTGAAACAGGCCACTATGGCTACACCTTC. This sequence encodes CASSETGHYGYTF.

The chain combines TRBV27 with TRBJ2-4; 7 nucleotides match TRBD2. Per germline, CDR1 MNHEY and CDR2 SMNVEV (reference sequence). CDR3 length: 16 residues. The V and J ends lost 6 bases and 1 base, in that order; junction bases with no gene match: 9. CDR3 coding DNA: TGTGCCAGCAGCCCTAAGCGGGGAGGGGCCAAAAACATTCAGTACTTC. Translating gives CASSPKRGGAKNIQYF.

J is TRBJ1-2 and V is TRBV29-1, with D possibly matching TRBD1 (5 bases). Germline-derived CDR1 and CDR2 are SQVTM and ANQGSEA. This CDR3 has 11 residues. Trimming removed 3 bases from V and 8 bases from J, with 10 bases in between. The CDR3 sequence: CSVDRQSGYTF. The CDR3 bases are TGCAGCGTTGACCGACAGTCGGGCTACACCTTC.

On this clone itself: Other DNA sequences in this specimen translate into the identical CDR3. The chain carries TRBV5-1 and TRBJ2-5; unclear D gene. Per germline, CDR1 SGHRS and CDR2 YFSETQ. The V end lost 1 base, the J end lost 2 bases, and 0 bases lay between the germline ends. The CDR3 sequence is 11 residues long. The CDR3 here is CASSLQETQYF. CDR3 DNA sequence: TGCGCCAGCAGCTTGCAAGAGACCCAGTACTTC.

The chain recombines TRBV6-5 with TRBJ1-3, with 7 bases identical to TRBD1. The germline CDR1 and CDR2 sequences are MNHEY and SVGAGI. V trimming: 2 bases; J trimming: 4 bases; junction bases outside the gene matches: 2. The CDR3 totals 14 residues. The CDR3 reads CASSYAGQGNTIYF. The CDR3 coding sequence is TGTGCCAGCAGTTACGCGGGACAGGGAAACACCATATATTTT.

The CDR3 loop reads CASSLPEAGGQETQYF. Here the CDR3 DNA reads TGCGCCAGCAGCTTGCCCGAAGCGGGAGGGCAAGAGACCCAGTACTTC. V gene TRBV5-1 combines with J gene TRBJ2-5; 10 bases map to TRBD2. The CDR3 sequence is 16 residues long. Germline CDR1 reads SGHRS; CDR2 reads YFSETQ. V lost 1 base and J lost 2; bases outside the gene matches: 5.

This CDR3 reads CASSLGTSGIVSYEQYF. For the CDR3, the DNA is TGCGCCAGCAGCTTAGGGACTAGCGGGATAGTCTCCTACGAGCAGTACTTC. The genes are TRBV5-1 and TRBJ2-5; 13 nucleotides match TRBD2. The J call is doubtful: the DNA matches TRBJ2-7 better. The germline gives CDR1 SGHRS, CDR2 YFSETQ. The CDR3 extends over 17 amino acids.

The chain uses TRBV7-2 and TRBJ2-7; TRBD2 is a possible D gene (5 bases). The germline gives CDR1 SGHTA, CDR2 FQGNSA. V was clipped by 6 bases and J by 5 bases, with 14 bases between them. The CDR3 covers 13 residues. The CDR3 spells CASSGPSIHEQYF. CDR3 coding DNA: TGTGCCAGCAGTGGGCCTAGCATCCACGAGCAGTACTTC. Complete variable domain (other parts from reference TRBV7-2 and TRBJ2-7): GAGVSQSPSNKVTEKGKDVELRCDPISGHTALYWYRQSLGQGLEFLIYFQGNSAPDKSGLPSDRFSAERTGGSVSTLTIQRTQQEDSAVYLCASSGPSIHEQYFGPGTRLTVT.

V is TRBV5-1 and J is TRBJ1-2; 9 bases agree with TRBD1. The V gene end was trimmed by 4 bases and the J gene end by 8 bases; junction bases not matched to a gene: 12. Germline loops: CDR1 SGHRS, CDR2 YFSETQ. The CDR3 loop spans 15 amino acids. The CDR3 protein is CASSKDPGQGRGYTF. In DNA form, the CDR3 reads TGCGCCAGCAGCAAAGATCCGGGACAGGGTCGCGGCTACACCTTC.

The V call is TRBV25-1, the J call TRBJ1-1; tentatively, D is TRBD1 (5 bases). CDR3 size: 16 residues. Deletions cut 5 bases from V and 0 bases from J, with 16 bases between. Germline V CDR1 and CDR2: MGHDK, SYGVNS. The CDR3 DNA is TGTGCCAGCAGTAGAACAGGATTTTATATGAACACTGAAGCTTTCTTT. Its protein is CASSRTGFYMNTEAFF. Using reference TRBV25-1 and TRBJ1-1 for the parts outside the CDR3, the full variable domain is EADIYQTPRYLVIGTGKKITLECSQTMGHDKMYWYQQDPGMELHLIHYSYGVNSTEKGDLSSESTVSRIRTEHFPLTLESARPSHTSQYLCASSRTGFYMNTEAFFGQGTRLTVV.